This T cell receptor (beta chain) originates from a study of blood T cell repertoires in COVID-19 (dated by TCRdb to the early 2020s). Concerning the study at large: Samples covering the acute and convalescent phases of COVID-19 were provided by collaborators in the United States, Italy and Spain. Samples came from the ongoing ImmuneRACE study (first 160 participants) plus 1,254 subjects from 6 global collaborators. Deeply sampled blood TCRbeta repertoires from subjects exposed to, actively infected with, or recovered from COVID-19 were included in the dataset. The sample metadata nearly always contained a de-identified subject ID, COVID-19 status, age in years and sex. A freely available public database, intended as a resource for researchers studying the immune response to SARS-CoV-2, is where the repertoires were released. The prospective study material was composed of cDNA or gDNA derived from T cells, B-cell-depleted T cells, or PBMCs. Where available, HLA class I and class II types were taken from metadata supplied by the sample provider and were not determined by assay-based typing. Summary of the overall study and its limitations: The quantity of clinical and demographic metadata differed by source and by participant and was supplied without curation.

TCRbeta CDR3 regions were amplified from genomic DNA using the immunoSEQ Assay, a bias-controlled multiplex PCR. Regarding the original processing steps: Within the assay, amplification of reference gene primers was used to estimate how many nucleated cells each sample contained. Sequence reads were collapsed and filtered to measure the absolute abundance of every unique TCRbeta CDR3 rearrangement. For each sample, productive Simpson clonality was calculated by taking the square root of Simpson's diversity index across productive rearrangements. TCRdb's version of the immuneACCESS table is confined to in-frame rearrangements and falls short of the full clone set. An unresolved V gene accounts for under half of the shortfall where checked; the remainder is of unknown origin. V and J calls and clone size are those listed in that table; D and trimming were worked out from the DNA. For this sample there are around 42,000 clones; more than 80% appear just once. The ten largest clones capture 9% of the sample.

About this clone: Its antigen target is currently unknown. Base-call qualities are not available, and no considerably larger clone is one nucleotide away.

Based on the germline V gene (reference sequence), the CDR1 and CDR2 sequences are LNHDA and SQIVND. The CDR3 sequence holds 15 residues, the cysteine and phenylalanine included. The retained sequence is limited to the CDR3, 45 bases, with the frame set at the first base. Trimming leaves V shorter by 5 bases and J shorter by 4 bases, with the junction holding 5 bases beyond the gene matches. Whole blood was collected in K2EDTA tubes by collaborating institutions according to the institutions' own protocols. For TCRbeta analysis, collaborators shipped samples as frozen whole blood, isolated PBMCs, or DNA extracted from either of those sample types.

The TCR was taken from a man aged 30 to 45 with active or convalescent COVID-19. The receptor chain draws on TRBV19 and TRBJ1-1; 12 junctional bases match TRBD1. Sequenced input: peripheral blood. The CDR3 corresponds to CASSPGTGGGTEAFF. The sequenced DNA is TGTGCCAGTAGTCCCGGGACAGGGGGCGGCACTGAAGCTTTCTTT.